This TCR beta chain was obtained from a study of blood T cell repertoires in COVID-19. As for the study in general: Samples of COVID-19 (acute and convalescent) were obtained from the United States, Italy and Spain. T cells, B-cell-depleted T cells, or PBMCs supplied cDNA or gDNA.

This CDR3 comprises 16 residues. V shed 4 bases and J 0 bases; nucleotides not matched to a gene: 7. The V gene's germline CDR1 is SGDLS and CDR2 YYNGEE. The data were produced by immunoSEQ multiplex PCR, yet TCRdb's version contains in-frame clones alone and is incomplete. The sample includes 310,000 or so clones, about 90% of them seen just once. The rearrangement joins TRBV9 to TRBJ1-3; TRBD1 agrees at 7 bases. Sequenced input: peripheral blood. This clonotype was obtained from a woman between 50 and 59 years old who had recovered from COVID-19. For the CDR3, the DNA is TGTGCCAGCAGCCCGGGGACAGAGTACTCTGGAAACACCATATATTTT. It encodes CASSPGTEYSGNTIYF.